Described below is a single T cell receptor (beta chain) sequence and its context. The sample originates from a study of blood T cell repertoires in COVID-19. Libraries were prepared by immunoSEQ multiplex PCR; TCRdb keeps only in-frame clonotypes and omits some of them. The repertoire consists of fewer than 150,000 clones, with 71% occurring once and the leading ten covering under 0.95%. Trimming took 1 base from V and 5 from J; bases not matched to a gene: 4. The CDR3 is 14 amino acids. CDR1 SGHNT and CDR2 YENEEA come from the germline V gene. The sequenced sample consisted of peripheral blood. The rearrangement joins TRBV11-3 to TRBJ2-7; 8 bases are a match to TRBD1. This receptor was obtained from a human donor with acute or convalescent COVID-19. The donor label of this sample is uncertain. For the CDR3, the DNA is TGTGCCAGCAGCTTAGGGCAGGGGGCGGACGAGCAGTACTTC. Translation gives CASSLGQGADEQYF.